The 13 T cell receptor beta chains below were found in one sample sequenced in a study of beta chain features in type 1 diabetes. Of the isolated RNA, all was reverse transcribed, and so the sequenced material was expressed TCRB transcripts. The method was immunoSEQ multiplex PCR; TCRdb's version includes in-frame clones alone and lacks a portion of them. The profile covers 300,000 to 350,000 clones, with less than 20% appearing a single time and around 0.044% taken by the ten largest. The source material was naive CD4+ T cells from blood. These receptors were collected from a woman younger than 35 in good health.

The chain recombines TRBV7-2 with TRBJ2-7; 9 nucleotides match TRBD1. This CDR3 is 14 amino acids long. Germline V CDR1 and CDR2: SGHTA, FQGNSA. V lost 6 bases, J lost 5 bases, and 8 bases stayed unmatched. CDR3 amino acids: CASRPPGQGDEQYF. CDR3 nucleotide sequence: TGTGCCAGCAGACCCCCGGGACAGGGCGACGAGCAGTACTTC.

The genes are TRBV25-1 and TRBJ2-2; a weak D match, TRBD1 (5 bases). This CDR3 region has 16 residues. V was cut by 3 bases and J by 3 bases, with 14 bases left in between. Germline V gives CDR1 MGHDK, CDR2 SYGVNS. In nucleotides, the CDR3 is TGTGCCAGCAGTGACCTGCGGCAGGGTGACACCGGGGAGCTGTTTTTT. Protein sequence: CASSDLRQGDTGELFF.

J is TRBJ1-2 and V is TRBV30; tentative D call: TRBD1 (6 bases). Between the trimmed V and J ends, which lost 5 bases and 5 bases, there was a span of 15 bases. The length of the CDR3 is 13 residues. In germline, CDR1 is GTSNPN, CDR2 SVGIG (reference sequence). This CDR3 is CAWLPGTPYGYTF. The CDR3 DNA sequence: TGTGCCTGGTTACCCGGGACACCATATGGCTACACCTTC.

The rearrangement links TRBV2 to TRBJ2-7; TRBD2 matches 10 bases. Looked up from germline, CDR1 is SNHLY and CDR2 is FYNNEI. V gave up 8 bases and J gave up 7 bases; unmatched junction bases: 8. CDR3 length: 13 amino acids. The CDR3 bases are TGTGCCAGCGGGGCCACACTAGCGGGGGAGCAGTACTTC. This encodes CASGATLAGEQYF.

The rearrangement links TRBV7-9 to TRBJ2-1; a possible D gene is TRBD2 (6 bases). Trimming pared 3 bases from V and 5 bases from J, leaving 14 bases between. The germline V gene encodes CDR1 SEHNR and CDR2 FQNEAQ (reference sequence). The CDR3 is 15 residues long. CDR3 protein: CASSLGLAPNNEQFF. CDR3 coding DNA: TGTGCCAGCAGCTTGGGACTGGCCCCAAACAATGAGCAGTTCTTC.

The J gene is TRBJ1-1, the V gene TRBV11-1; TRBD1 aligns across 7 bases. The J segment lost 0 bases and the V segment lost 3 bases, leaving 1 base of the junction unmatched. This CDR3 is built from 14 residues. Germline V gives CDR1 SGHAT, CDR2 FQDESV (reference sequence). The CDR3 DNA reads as TGTGCCAGCAGCTTTACAGGGGTGAACACTGAAGCTTTCTTT. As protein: CASSFTGVNTEAFF.

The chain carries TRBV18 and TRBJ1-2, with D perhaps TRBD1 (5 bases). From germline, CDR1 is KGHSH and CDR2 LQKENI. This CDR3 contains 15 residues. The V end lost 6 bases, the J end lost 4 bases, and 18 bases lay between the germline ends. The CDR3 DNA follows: TGTGCCAGCTCTAACTACGGAGGGGAGAGCTATGGCTACACCTTC. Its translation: CASSNYGGESYGYTF.

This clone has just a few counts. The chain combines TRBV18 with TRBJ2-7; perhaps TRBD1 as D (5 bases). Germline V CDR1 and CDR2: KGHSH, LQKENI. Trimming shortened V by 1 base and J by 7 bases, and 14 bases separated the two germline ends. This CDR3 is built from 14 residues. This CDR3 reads CASSPQQGADEQYF. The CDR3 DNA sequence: TGTGCCAGCTCACCACAGCAGGGCGCGGATGAGCAGTACTTC.

The CDR3 region is CASSFRQGREKLFF. As DNA, the CDR3 is TGTGCCAGCAGTTTTAGACAGGGACGGGAAAAACTGTTTTTT. The rearrangement links TRBV27 to TRBJ1-4; TRBD1 agrees at 7 bases. The CDR3 runs 14 residues. CDR1 is MNHEY and CDR2 is SMNVEV in the germline V gene (reference sequence). The J segment lost 8 bases and the V segment lost 3 bases, leaving 6 bases of the junction unmatched. Looking up the rest from reference TRBV27 and TRBJ1-4 gives the full variable domain: EAQVTQNPRYLITVTGKKLTVTCSQNMNHEYMSWYRQDPGLGLRQIYYSMNVEVTDKGDVPEGYKVSRKEKRNFPLILESPSPNQTSLYFCASSFRQGREKLFFGSGTQLSVL.

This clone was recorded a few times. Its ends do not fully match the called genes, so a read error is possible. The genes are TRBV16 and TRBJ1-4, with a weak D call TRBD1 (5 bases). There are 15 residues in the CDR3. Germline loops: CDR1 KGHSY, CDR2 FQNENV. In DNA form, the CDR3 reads TGTGCCAGCAGCCAATCCCGGACAACTTATGAAAAACTGTTTTTT. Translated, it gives CASSQSRTTYEKLFF.

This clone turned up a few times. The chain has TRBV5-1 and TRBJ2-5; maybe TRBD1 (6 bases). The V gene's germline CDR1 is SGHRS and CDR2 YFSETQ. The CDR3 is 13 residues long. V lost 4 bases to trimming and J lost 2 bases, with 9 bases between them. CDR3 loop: CASSEGTQETQYF. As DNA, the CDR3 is TGCGCCAGCAGCGAGGGGACACAAGAGACCCAGTACTTC.

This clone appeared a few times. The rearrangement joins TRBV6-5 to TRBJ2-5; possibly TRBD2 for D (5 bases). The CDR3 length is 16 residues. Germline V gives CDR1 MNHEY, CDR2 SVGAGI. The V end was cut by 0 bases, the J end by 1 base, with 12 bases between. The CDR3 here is CASSYSYEGAQETQYF. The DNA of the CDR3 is TGTGCCAGCAGTTACTCGTACGAGGGCGCCCAAGAGACCCAGTACTTC.

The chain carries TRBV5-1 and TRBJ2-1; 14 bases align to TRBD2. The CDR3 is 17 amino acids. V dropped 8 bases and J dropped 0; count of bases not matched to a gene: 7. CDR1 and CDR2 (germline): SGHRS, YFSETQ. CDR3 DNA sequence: TGCGCCAGTTTGGGGACTAGCGGGAGTAGCTCCTACAATGAGCAGTTCTTC. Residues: CASLGTSGSSSYNEQFF.